This TCR beta chain was identified in a study of blood T cell repertoires in COVID-19. Across the study: COVID-19 samples from acute and convalescent phases originated in the United States, Italy and Spain.

The study recruited people aged roughly 18 to 100 years across approximately 24 US areas. Cohorts were based on clinical histories the participants reported. Here immunoSEQ multiplex PCR was the method, and the copy in TCRdb shows in-frame clones only, minus some. Of some 420,000 clones in the sample, 75% to 90% were seen once. The germline CDR1 and CDR2 sequences are SGHAT and FQDESV (reference sequence). Trimming removed 3 bases at V and 2 bases at J, with 14 bases between. This CDR3 comprises 15 residues. The chain uses TRBV11-1 and TRBJ2-7; D may be TRBD1 (6 bases). The receptor was derived from a man under 40 who had recovered from COVID-19. Sequencing was carried out using PBMCs or T cells enriched from blood (not recorded which). In DNA form, the CDR3 reads TGTGCCAGCAGCTTGCAGCAGGGGCCACCCTACGAGCAGTACTTC. Encoded protein: CASSLQQGPPYEQYF.